This T cell receptor (beta chain) was documented in a study of cytomegalovirus exposure and HLA in healthy donors. PCR primers comprised 60 Vbeta and 13 Jbeta primers. This table comes from immunoSEQ multiplex PCR, and its TCRdb copy is limited to in-frame clones, with some not included. The profile covers roughly 120,000 clones, with about 73% appearing a single time and roughly 1.2% taken by the ten largest. The source is a woman aged 25 to 39 in good health and CMV-seronegative. Sequencing was carried out using PBMCs.

CDR3 protein: CASSGAGGRRETQYF. DNA of the CDR3: TGTGCCAGCAGCGGAGCGGGGGGAAGGAGAGAGACCCAGTACTTC. This chain links TRBV7-3 with TRBJ2-5, with 9 bases fitting TRBD2. The germline V gene encodes CDR1 SGHTA and CDR2 FQGTGA. J lost 4 bases, V lost 5 bases, and 8 bases had no gene match. The CDR3 covers 15 residues.